The 23 T cell receptor beta chains given below trace back to one sample, sequenced in a study of blood T cell repertoires in COVID-19. The method was immunoSEQ multiplex PCR; TCRdb's version includes in-frame clones alone and lacks a portion of them. Of more than 200,000 clones in the sample, approximately 78% were seen once. The sequenced sample consisted of peripheral blood. The receptors shown here come from an elderly woman with COVID-19, enrolled during active disease.

The chain employs TRBV28 and TRBJ2-7; a possible D gene is TRBD1 (6 bases). The CDR3 has 17 residues. The germline V and J ends were trimmed by 5 bases and 5 bases, with 25 bases remaining between them. Germline CDR1 and CDR2: MDHEN and SYDVKM. CDR3 DNA sequence: TGTGCCAGCAGTCCCCACGCTGCGGGTCAGGGACAACACGAGCAGTACTTC. Its protein is CASSPHAAGQGQHEQYF.

The chain has TRBV6-6 and TRBJ2-5, with TRBD1 matching over 9 bases. The J segment lost 5 bases and the V segment lost 2 bases, leaving 9 bases of the junction unmatched. Germline CDR1 is MNHNY and CDR2 is SVGAGI (reference sequence). The CDR3 runs 16 residues. The CDR3 loop is CASSYGLDRGQETQYF. The CDR3 nucleotides are TGTGCCAGCAGTTACGGGCTGGACAGGGGCCAGGAGACCCAGTACTTC.

V and J are TRBV18 and TRBJ1-1; D is undetermined. This CDR3 is built from 14 residues. Germline assignment: CDR1 KGHSH and CDR2 LQKENI. Trimming removed 3 bases at V and 0 bases at J, with 8 bases between. Here the CDR3 reads CASSPTNMNTEAFF. The CDR3, as DNA: TGTGCCAGCTCACCTACAAACATGAACACTGAAGCTTTCTTT. Filled out from reference TRBV18 and TRBJ1-1, the complete variable domain reads NAGVMQNPRHLVRRRGQEARLRCSPMKGHSHVYWYRQLPEEGLKFMVYLQKENIIDESGMPKERFSAEFPKEGPSILRIQQVVRGDSAAYFCASSPTNMNTEAFFGQGTRLTVV.

V is TRBV7-2 and J is TRBJ2-6, with D unresolved. CDR1 and CDR2 (germline): SGHTA, FQGNSA. The CDR3 totals 14 residues. V lost 1 base and J 3 bases, leaving 4 bases between the germline ends. CDR3 protein: CASSLVVGANVLTF. The CDR3 nucleotides are TGTGCCAGCAGCTTAGTAGTTGGGGCCAACGTCCTGACTTTC.

The V call is TRBV6-1, the J call TRBJ1-1; D is unclear. The CDR3 has 13 residues. Germline CDR1 and CDR2: MNHNS and SASEGT. The V end lost 2 bases, the J end lost 1 base, and 5 bases lay between the germline ends. CDR3 DNA: TGTGCCAGCAGTGAATGGGCGAACACTGAAGCTTTCTTT. Translated, it gives CASSEWANTEAFF.

This clone was detected only once. V usage is TRBV29-1 and J usage is TRBJ2-3; TRBD1 matches 10 bases. Germline trimming cut 3 bases from V and 6 bases from J; bases unmatched to any gene: 6. Germline-derived CDR1 and CDR2 are SQVTM and ANQGSEA. The CDR3 length is 14 residues. CDR3 sequence: CSVDGTGVLDTQYF. The CDR3 DNA sequence: TGCAGCGTTGACGGGACAGGGGTGCTGGATACGCAGTATTTT.

V and J are TRBV7-2 and TRBJ2-1; 7 bases match TRBD1. The V segment lost 3 bases and the J segment 0 bases; nucleotides outside the gene matches: 2. The CDR3 is 15 residues long. Germline V lookup: CDR1 SGHTA, CDR2 FQGNSA. The CDR3 bases are TGTGCCAGCAGCTTCAGACAGGGCTCCTACAATGAGCAGTTCTTC. It codes for CASSFRQGSYNEQFF.

This rearrangement joins TRBV10-3 to TRBJ1-2; 7 bases line up with TRBD1. Germline assignment: CDR1 ENHRY and CDR2 SYGVKD. CDR3 size: 14 residues. J lost 6 bases, V lost 3 bases, and 7 bases had no gene match. CDR3 loop: CAISDRRGEDGYTF. CDR3 nucleotide sequence: TGTGCCATCAGTGATCGCAGGGGGGAGGATGGCTACACCTTC.

The rearrangement uses TRBV19 and TRBJ2-5, with 9 bases that match TRBD2. Germline CDR1 is LNHDA and CDR2 is SQIVND (reference sequence). The CDR3 contains 15 residues. Unmatched junction bases numbered 8, after V lost 5 bases and J lost 4 bases. CDR3 DNA: TGTGCCAGTAGTGGGGTAGCGGGAGCCCCAGAGACCCAGTACTTC. Translating gives CASSGVAGAPETQYF. Filled out from reference TRBV19 and TRBJ2-5, the complete variable domain reads DGGITQSPKYLFRKEGQNVTLSCEQNLNHDAMYWYRQDPGQGLRLIYYSQIVNDFQKGDIAEGYSVSREKKESFPLTVTSAQKNPTAFYLCASSGVAGAPETQYFGPGTRLLVL.

The chain recombines TRBV29-1 with TRBJ2-5; 10 bases are a match to TRBD2. The CDR3 is 15 amino acids. After removal of 2 bases from V and 6 bases from J, the junction contained 9 bases not matched to a gene. Looked up from germline, CDR1 is SQVTM and CDR2 is ANQGSEA. CDR3 residues: CSVELALAGRKTQYF. Written as DNA, the CDR3 is TGCAGCGTTGAACTGGCACTAGCGGGGAGAAAGACCCAGTACTTC. Together with reference TRBV29-1 and TRBJ2-5, the CDR3 gives the full variable domain: SAVISQKPSRDICQRGTSLTIQCQVDSQVTMMFWYRQQPGQSLTLIATANQGSEATYESGFVIDKFPISRPNLTFSTLTVSNMSPEDSSIYLCSVELALAGRKTQYFGPGTRLLVL.

The V call is TRBV15, the J call TRBJ1-5, with TRBD1 identical over 9 bases. This CDR3 has 15 amino acids. V lost 1 base and J lost 5; bases outside the gene matches: 3. From germline, CDR1 is LNHNV and CDR2 YYDKDF (reference sequence). CDR3 coding DNA: TGTGCCACCAGCAGAGCCGGGACAGGGCATCAGCCCCAGCATTTT. This gives the protein CATSRAGTGHQPQHF.

In this sample, this clone turned up many times. V and J are TRBV15 and TRBJ1-2; D unresolved. The germline gives CDR1 LNHNV, CDR2 YYDKDF (reference sequence). Trimming left V 1 base short and J 8 bases short, with 5 bases between. CDR3 length equals 11 residues. CDR3 bases: TGTGCCACCAGCAGAGCGGGGGGCTACACCTTC. This codes for CATSRAGGYTF.

The chain couples TRBV18 to TRBJ2-2, with D unclear. This CDR3 is built from 14 residues. Germline V gene data show CDR1 as KGHSH and CDR2 as LQKENI. Trimming took off 3 bases at V and 6 bases at J, with 11 bases between the two ends. CDR3 residues: CASSPRLEPGELFF. The CDR3, as DNA: TGTGCCAGCTCACCCAGGCTTGAGCCCGGGGAGCTGTTTTTT.

The V and J genes are TRBV24-1 and TRBJ2-1, with TRBD2 matching 11 bases. Germline CDR1 is KGHDR and CDR2 is SFDVKD. Unmatched junction bases numbered 5, after V lost 5 bases and J lost 9 bases. This CDR3 contains 14 residues. CDR3 bases: TGTGCCACCAGTGTTAGCGGGGGGGCTGGTGAGCAGTTCTTC. Its translation is CATSVSGGAGEQFF.

The chain couples TRBV7-3 to TRBJ2-4, with a weak D call TRBD2 (7 bases). The germline V and J ends were trimmed by 5 bases and 7 bases, with 15 bases remaining between them. The germline gives CDR1 SGHTA, CDR2 FQGTGA. This CDR3 contains 14 residues. In DNA, the CDR3 is TGTGCCAGCAGCGCCCTAGGGGGGGATAACATTCAGTACTTC. Protein: CASSALGGDNIQYF.

This clone has only a few counts. The V call is TRBV4-1, the J call TRBJ2-7; TRBD2 matches 15 bases. Trimming at V came to 5 bases and at J to 10 bases, leaving 21 bases not matched to a gene. Germline CDR1 reads MGHRA; CDR2 reads YSYEKL. The CDR3 consists of 19 residues. CDR3 DNA sequence: TGCGCCAGCAGCGCCAGAACCCGACAGCCCGAGGGACTAGCGGGGGGCCAGTACTTC. As protein: CASSARTRQPEGLAGGQYF.

DNA for the CDR3: TGTGCCAGCAGCTTGGAACCCACCCCAGGGTTGGAGACCCAGTACTTC. It codes for CASSLEPTPGLETQYF. This chain joins TRBV5-4 and TRBJ2-5; D is perhaps TRBD1 (5 bases). The germline V gene encodes CDR1 SGHNT and CDR2 YYREEE (reference sequence). The germline V and J ends were trimmed by 0 bases and 5 bases, with 17 bases remaining between them. This CDR3 contains 16 residues.

The chain uses TRBV5-1 and TRBJ1-2; D is perhaps TRBD1 (5 bases). Between the trimmed V and J ends, which lost 1 base and 2 bases, there was a span of 15 bases. Germline CDR1 is SGHRS and CDR2 is YFSETQ. The CDR3 contains 16 residues. The CDR3 loop reads CASSLWGLLSNYGYTF. The CDR3 coding sequence is TGCGCCAGCAGCTTGTGGGGACTTTTATCCAACTATGGCTACACCTTC.

The CDR3 nucleotides read TGTGCCAGCAGTTTTTATCGGGTGTACTATGGCTACACCTTC. The encoded protein is CASSFYRVYYGYTF. The V gene is TRBV28, the J gene TRBJ1-2; D not resolved. Trimming took 3 bases from V and 3 from J, leaving 11 bases between them. The CDR3 sequence is 14 residues long. Germline CDR1 MDHEN, CDR2 SYDVKM.

This chain uses TRBV3-1 (or the pseudogene TRBV3-2) with TRBJ1-2; D not resolved. There are 13 residues in the CDR3. V was trimmed by 6 bases and J by 8 bases, leaving 16 bases between them. Germline-derived CDR1 and CDR2 are LGHDT and YNNKEL (reference sequence). Here the CDR3 DNA reads TGTGCCAGCAGAATCGGAGGGAATTTGGGCTACACCTTC. It codes for CASRIGGNLGYTF.

The chain employs TRBV24-1 and TRBJ2-7, with TRBD2 matching over 10 bases. The trim removed 4 bases at V and 3 bases at J, leaving 8 bases unmatched. Looked up from germline, CDR1 is KGHDR and CDR2 is SFDVKD. The CDR3 has 16 residues. In DNA form, the CDR3 reads TGTGCCACCAGTGACAGAAGCGGGGGGGGCGGCTACGAGCAGTACTTC. Translating gives CATSDRSGGGGYEQYF.

The rearrangement links TRBV5-4 to TRBJ2-1; unclear D gene. Germline loops: CDR1 SGHNT, CDR2 YYREEE (reference sequence). This CDR3 region has 12 residues. Trimming took 4 bases from V and 7 from J, leaving 9 bases between them. The CDR3 coding sequence is TGTGCCAGCAGCGAAGTTGAGAATGAGCAGTTCTTC. It encodes CASSEVENEQFF.

The CDR3 nucleotides are TGTGCCAGCAGGCTACCGGGAAAAATTACGGGCTACACCTTC. This gives the protein CASRLPGKITGYTF. The chain employs TRBV28 and TRBJ1-2; D unclear. The V end was cut by 6 bases, the J end by 8 bases, with 19 bases between. CDR3 size: 14 residues. Germline-derived CDR1 and CDR2 are MDHEN and SYDVKM.